Listed below are T cell receptor beta chains from one sample, sequenced in a study of high-grade serous ovarian cancer treatment subgroups. Method: immunoSEQ multiplex PCR; TCRdb's copy keeps in-frame clones and lacks some. The sample records 1,500 to 2,000 clones, around three quarters being singletons. Input material: tumor tissue. Receptor source: a human donor with high-grade serous ovarian cancer. Each CDR3 is given with its conserved first and last residue. Fields, in order: V gene, J gene, clone size, D gene, CDR3 protein, CDR3 DNA. A D gene is named only where the DNA matches it firmly. A row's size may be missing; if present it is once, few, many or a size class.

v_call: TRBV11-3
j_call: TRBJ1-4
clone_size: once
d_call: NA
cdr3_aa: CASSLGPGPNEKLFF
cdr3_nt: TGTGCCAGCAGCTTAGGACCTGGCCCTAATGAAAAACTGTTTTTT

v_call: TRBV11-2
j_call: TRBJ2-1
clone_size: NA
d_call: TRBD2
cdr3_aa: CASRQSGSTYNEQFF
cdr3_nt: TGTGCCAGCAGACAAAGCGGGAGCACCTACAATGAGCAGTTCTTC

v_call: TRBV25-1
j_call: TRBJ1-1
clone_size: NA
d_call: NA
cdr3_aa: CASSARGQRNTEAFF
cdr3_nt: TGTGCCAGCAGTGCGCGAGGACAGCGGAACACTGAAGCTTTCTTT

v_call: TRBV7-2
j_call: TRBJ1-1
clone_size: NA
d_call: NA
cdr3_aa: CASSNRAPEAFF
cdr3_nt: TGTGCCAGCAGCAACAGGGCCCCTGAAGCTTTCTTT

v_call: TRBV28
j_call: TRBJ2-1
clone_size: NA
d_call: TRBD1
cdr3_aa: CASSAQGREQFF
cdr3_nt: TGTGCCAGCAGTGCACAGGGGCGGGAGCAGTTCTTC

v_call: TRBV14
j_call: TRBJ2-2
clone_size: NA
d_call: NA
cdr3_aa: CASSQGVGSAKPNTGELFF
cdr3_nt: TGTGCCAGCAGCCAAGGGGTGGGTAGTGCTAAGCCGAACACCGGGGAGCTGTTTTTT

v_call: TRBV7-2
j_call: TRBJ2-1
clone_size: NA
d_call: NA
cdr3_aa: CASSLGRGTGSYNEQFF
cdr3_nt: TGTGCCAGCAGCTTGGGTCGAGGGACTGGCTCCTACAATGAGCAGTTCTTC

v_call: TRBV7-2
j_call: TRBJ1-4
clone_size: few
d_call: TRBD1
cdr3_aa: CASRGTASNEKLFF
cdr3_nt: TGTGCCAGCAGGGGGACAGCGTCGAATGAAAAACTGTTTTTT

v_call: TRBV6-1
j_call: TRBJ2-2
clone_size: NA
d_call: NA
cdr3_aa: CASRSGYTGELFF
cdr3_nt: TGTGCCAGCAGGAGCGGTTACACCGGGGAGCTGTTTTTT

v_call: TRBV4-1
j_call: TRBJ1-3
clone_size: once
d_call: NA
cdr3_aa: CASSQELGNTIYF
cdr3_nt: TGCGCCAGCAGCCAAGAACTGGGAAACACCATATATTTT

v_call: TRBV28
j_call: TRBJ1-1
clone_size: NA
d_call: NA
cdr3_aa: CASSSTGQANTEAFF
cdr3_nt: TGTGCCAGCAGTTCGACTGGACAAGCGAACACTGAAGCTTTCTTT

v_call: TRBV12-5
j_call: TRBJ2-5
clone_size: NA
d_call: NA
cdr3_aa: CASGFPQETQYF
cdr3_nt: TGTGCTAGTGGTTTTCCTCAAGAGACCCAGTACTTC

v_call: TRBV28
j_call: TRBJ2-7
clone_size: NA
d_call: TRBD2
cdr3_aa: CASMAGGRDEQYF
cdr3_nt: TGTGCCAGCATGGCGGGAGGGCGCGACGAGCAGTACTTC

v_call: TRBV9
j_call: TRBJ2-7
clone_size: NA
d_call: NA
cdr3_aa: CASSVEAGAYEQYF
cdr3_nt: TGTGCCAGCAGCGTAGAAGCAGGGGCGTACGAGCAGTACTTC

v_call: TRBV15
j_call: TRBJ1-6
clone_size: NA
d_call: NA
cdr3_aa: CATRLYNSPLHF
cdr3_nt: TGTGCCACCAGGCTCTATAATTCACCCCTCCACTTT

v_call: TRBV19
j_call: TRBJ2-3
clone_size: NA
d_call: NA
cdr3_aa: CASSLGAVGTDTQYF
cdr3_nt: TGTGCCAGTAGTTTAGGGGCAGTGGGCACAGATACGCAGTATTTT

v_call: TRBV20-1
j_call: TRBJ2-5
clone_size: few
d_call: NA
cdr3_aa: CSASWETQYF
cdr3_nt: TGCAGTGCTAGTTGGGAGACCCAGTACTTC

v_call: TRBV29-1
j_call: TRBJ2-1
clone_size: NA
d_call: TRBD2
cdr3_aa: CSVVSGLAGGPFF
cdr3_nt: TGCAGCGTTGTATCAGGGCTAGCGGGAGGACCGTTCTTC

v_call: TRBV21-1
j_call: TRBJ2-7
clone_size: few
d_call: NA
cdr3_aa: CASSKQVRDYEQYF
cdr3_nt: TGTGCCAGCAGCAAACAAGTGAGGGACTACGAGCAGTACTTC

v_call: TRBV6-5
j_call: TRBJ1-1
clone_size: few
d_call: NA
cdr3_aa: CASSYGTYEAFF
cdr3_nt: TGTGCCAGCAGTTACGGTACATATGAAGCTTTCTTT

v_call: TRBV9
j_call: TRBJ2-1
clone_size: NA
d_call: NA
cdr3_aa: CASSGTRAEQFF
cdr3_nt: TGTGCCAGCAGCGGGACCAGGGCTGAGCAGTTCTTC

v_call: TRBV27
j_call: TRBJ2-7
clone_size: NA
d_call: NA
cdr3_aa: CASRVSRGQSYEQYF
cdr3_nt: TGTGCCAGCCGAGTGTCAAGGGGCCAATCCTACGAGCAGTACTTC

v_call: TRBV18
j_call: TRBJ2-7
clone_size: NA
d_call: NA
cdr3_aa: CASSPRVSSYEQYF
cdr3_nt: TGTGCCAGCTCACCAAGGGTTTCATCCTACGAGCAGTACTTC

v_call: TRBV28
j_call: TRBJ2-7
clone_size: once
d_call: TRBD2
cdr3_aa: CASSYGLAGGMYEQYF
cdr3_nt: TGTGCCAGCAGTTACGGACTAGCGGGAGGGATGTACGAGCAGTACTTC

v_call: TRBV27
j_call: TRBJ2-1
clone_size: NA
d_call: NA
cdr3_aa: CASSLSGGRSRNNEQFF
cdr3_nt: TGTGCCAGCAGTTTATCGGGGGGGCGATCCCGAAACAATGAGCAGTTCTTC

v_call: TRBV6-1
j_call: TRBJ2-3
clone_size: NA
d_call: NA
cdr3_aa: CASSVGLTDTQYF
cdr3_nt: TGTGCCAGCAGCGTCGGCTTGACAGATACACAGTATTTT

v_call: TRBV28
j_call: TRBJ1-2
clone_size: few
d_call: TRBD1
cdr3_aa: CASRSGQTYYGYTF
cdr3_nt: TGTGCCAGCAGGTCGGGACAGACCTACTATGGCTACACCTTC

v_call: TRBV11-3
j_call: TRBJ2-1
clone_size: NA
d_call: NA
cdr3_aa: CASSLGNNEQFF
cdr3_nt: TGTGCCAGCAGCTTAGGGAACAATGAGCAGTTCTTC

v_call: TRBV27
j_call: TRBJ2-7
clone_size: NA
d_call: TRBD2
cdr3_aa: CASSYTSGSFYEQYF
cdr3_nt: TGTGCCAGCAGTTATACGAGCGGGAGCTTCTACGAGCAGTACTTC

v_call: TRBV6-6
j_call: TRBJ1-4
clone_size: once
d_call: NA
cdr3_aa: CASRPSVNEKLFF
cdr3_nt: TGTGCCAGCAGGCCGTCGGTTAATGAAAAACTGTTTTTT

v_call: TRBV11-1
j_call: TRBJ2-7
clone_size: NA
d_call: NA
cdr3_aa: CASSSGGAGTYEQYF
cdr3_nt: TGTGCCAGCAGCTCAGGCGGGGCAGGTACCTACGAGCAGTACTTC

v_call: TRBV7-2
j_call: TRBJ1-3
clone_size: NA
d_call: TRBD1
cdr3_aa: CASSSPRTGGNTIYF
cdr3_nt: TGTGCCAGCAGCTCGCCCCGGACAGGCGGAAACACCATATATTTT

v_call: TRBV18
j_call: TRBJ1-2
clone_size: NA
d_call: NA
cdr3_aa: CASSPGGNYGYTF
cdr3_nt: TGTGCCAGCTCACCAGGCGGGAACTATGGCTACACCTTC

v_call: TRBV7-2
j_call: TRBJ2-7
clone_size: NA
d_call: NA
cdr3_aa: CASSRDLSYEQYF
cdr3_nt: TGTGCCAGCAGTAGGGACCTTTCCTACGAGCAGTACTTC

v_call: TRBV6-9
j_call: TRBJ1-1
clone_size: NA
d_call: NA
cdr3_aa: CASSYSASQNTEAFF
cdr3_nt: TGTGCCAGCAGTTACTCGGCCAGCCAGAACACTGAAGCTTTCTTT

v_call: TRBV9
j_call: TRBJ2-2
clone_size: NA
d_call: TRBD2
cdr3_aa: CASSPSGANTGELFF
cdr3_nt: TGTGCCAGCAGCCCTAGCGGGGCGAACACCGGGGAGCTGTTTTTT

v_call: TRBV28
j_call: TRBJ2-1
clone_size: NA
d_call: TRBD2
cdr3_aa: CASSRLAGAYNEQFF
cdr3_nt: TGTGCCAGCAGTCGATTAGCGGGGGCCTACAATGAGCAGTTCTTC

v_call: TRBV11-2
j_call: TRBJ2-4
clone_size: few
d_call: TRBD1
cdr3_aa: CASSRTVIQGKTGNIQYF
cdr3_nt: TGTGCCAGCAGCCGAACCGTAATACAGGGGAAGACGGGAAACATTCAGTACTTC

v_call: TRBV21-1
j_call: TRBJ2-1
clone_size: few
d_call: NA
cdr3_aa: CASSNMDRLAFSPGEQFF
cdr3_nt: TGTGCCAGCAGCAATATGGACAGACTAGCGTTCTCACCGGGGGAGCAGTTCTTC

v_call: TRBV18
j_call: TRBJ2-7
clone_size: NA
d_call: NA
cdr3_aa: CASSPVTAPSEQYF
cdr3_nt: TGTGCCAGCTCACCGGTGACAGCACCGTCCGAGCAGTACTTC

v_call: TRBV2
j_call: TRBJ1-3
clone_size: NA
d_call: NA
cdr3_aa: CASTLGNTIYF
cdr3_nt: TGTGCCAGCACCCTTGGAAACACCATATATTTT

v_call: TRBV4-3
j_call: TRBJ1-4
clone_size: NA
d_call: NA
cdr3_aa: CASSPRTLNEKLFF
cdr3_nt: TGCGCCAGCAGCCCCCGGACACTTAATGAAAAACTGTTTTTT

v_call: TRBV19
j_call: TRBJ2-1
clone_size: few
d_call: TRBD2
cdr3_aa: CASSLSSSGGNEQFF
cdr3_nt: TGTGCCAGTAGTCTCTCTTCTAGCGGGGGCAATGAGCAGTTCTTC

v_call: TRBV11-2
j_call: TRBJ1-1
clone_size: NA
d_call: NA
cdr3_aa: CASSPYPETEAFF
cdr3_nt: TGTGCCAGCAGCCCTTATCCCGAGACTGAAGCTTTCTTT

v_call: TRBV7-9
j_call: TRBJ2-3
clone_size: NA
d_call: NA
cdr3_aa: CASSLGGALPTDTQYF
cdr3_nt: TGTGCCAGCAGCTTAGGTGGGGCCCTCCCCACAGATACGCAGTATTTT

v_call: TRBV30
j_call: TRBJ2-5
clone_size: NA
d_call: TRBD1
cdr3_aa: CAWKDTGGRETQYF
cdr3_nt: TGTGCCTGGAAGGACACAGGGGGAAGGGAGACCCAGTACTTC

v_call: TRBV6-5
j_call: TRBJ1-1
clone_size: few
d_call: NA
cdr3_aa: CASSYAGRSTEAFF
cdr3_nt: TGTGCCAGCAGTTACGCGGGGCGGAGCACTGAAGCTTTCTTT

v_call: TRBV7-6
j_call: TRBJ1-1
clone_size: NA
d_call: TRBD1
cdr3_aa: CASSRTGGDDEAFF
cdr3_nt: TGTGCCAGCAGCCGGACAGGGGGGGACGATGAAGCTTTCTTT

v_call: TRBV5-1
j_call: TRBJ2-7
clone_size: NA
d_call: TRBD2
cdr3_aa: CASQLSGGRGSYEQYF
cdr3_nt: TGCGCCAGCCAACTGTCTGGCGGGAGGGGGTCCTACGAGCAGTACTTC

v_call: TRBV2
j_call: TRBJ2-1
clone_size: NA
d_call: TRBD2
cdr3_aa: CASGGLAGVNEQFF
cdr3_nt: TGTGCCAGCGGGGGACTAGCGGGAGTCAATGAGCAGTTCTTC

v_call: TRBV9
j_call: TRBJ2-1
clone_size: NA
d_call: TRBD2
cdr3_aa: CASSGLAGGMSSYNEQFF
cdr3_nt: TGTGCCAGCAGCGGACTAGCGGGAGGTATGAGCTCCTACAATGAGCAGTTCTTC

v_call: TRBV29-1
j_call: TRBJ1-4
clone_size: NA
d_call: NA
cdr3_aa: CSVAGSEVGNEKLFF
cdr3_nt: TGCAGCGTTGCAGGGTCGGAGGTCGGTAATGAAAAACTGTTTTTT

v_call: TRBV7-3
j_call: TRBJ2-5
clone_size: NA
d_call: TRBD2
cdr3_aa: CASSITSGGGWETQYF
cdr3_nt: TGTGCCAGCAGCATTACTAGCGGGGGAGGTTGGGAGACCCAGTACTTC

v_call: TRBV5-1
j_call: TRBJ2-3
clone_size: NA
d_call: NA
cdr3_aa: CASSLDSYPTDTQYF
cdr3_nt: TGCGCCAGCAGCTTAGACTCTTATCCCACAGATACGCAGTATTTT